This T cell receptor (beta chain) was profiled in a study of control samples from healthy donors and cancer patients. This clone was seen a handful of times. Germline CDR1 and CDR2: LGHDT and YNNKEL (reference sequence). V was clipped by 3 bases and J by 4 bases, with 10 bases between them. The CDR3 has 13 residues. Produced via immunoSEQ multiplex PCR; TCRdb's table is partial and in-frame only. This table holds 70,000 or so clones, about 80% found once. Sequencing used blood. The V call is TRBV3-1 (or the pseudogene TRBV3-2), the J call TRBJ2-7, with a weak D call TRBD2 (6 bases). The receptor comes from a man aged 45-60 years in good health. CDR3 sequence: CASSQGRMYEQYF. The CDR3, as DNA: TGTGCCAGCAGCCAGGGGAGGATGTACGAGCAGTACTTC.